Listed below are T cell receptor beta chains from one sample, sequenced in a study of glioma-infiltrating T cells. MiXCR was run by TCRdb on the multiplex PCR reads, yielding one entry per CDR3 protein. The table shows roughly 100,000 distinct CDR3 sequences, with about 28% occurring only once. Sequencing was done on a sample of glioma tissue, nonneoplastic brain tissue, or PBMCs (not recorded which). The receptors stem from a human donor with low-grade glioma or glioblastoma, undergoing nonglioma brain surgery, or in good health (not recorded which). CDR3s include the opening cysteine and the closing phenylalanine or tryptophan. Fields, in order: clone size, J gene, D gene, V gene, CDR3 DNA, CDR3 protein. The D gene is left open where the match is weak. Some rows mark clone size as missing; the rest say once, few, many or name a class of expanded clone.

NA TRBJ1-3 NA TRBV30 TGTGCCTGGAGTGTAACAACTGGAAACACCATATATTTT CAWSVTTGNTIYF
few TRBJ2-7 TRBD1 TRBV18 TGTGCCAGCTCATCTGGGGACAGACCCTACGAGCAGTACTTC CASSSGDRPYEQYF
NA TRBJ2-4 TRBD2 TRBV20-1 TGCAGTGCTTATCCTATATCGGGGGGGAAAAACATTCAGTACTTC CSAYPISGGKNIQYF
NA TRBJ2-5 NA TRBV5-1 TGCGCCAGCAGCTCAGGACAGGCGAGGGAGGCCCAGTACTTC CASSSGQAREAQYF
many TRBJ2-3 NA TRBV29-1 TGCAGCGCCCTACAAGCTACGCAGTATTTT CSALQATQYF
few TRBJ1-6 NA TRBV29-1 TGCAGCGTTGCTTCAGATCATAATTCACCCCTCCACTTT CSVASDHNSPLHF
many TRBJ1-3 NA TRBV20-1 TGCAGTGCGAATGACCCGGGGTCTCCCTCTGGAAACACCATATATTTT CSANDPGSPSGNTIYF
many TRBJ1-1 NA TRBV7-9 TGTGCCAGCCGGAACACTGAAGCTTTCTTT CASRNTEAFF
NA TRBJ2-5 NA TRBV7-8 TGTGCCAGCAGCTTAGGGGGGATTGAGACCCAGTACTTC CASSLGGIETQYF
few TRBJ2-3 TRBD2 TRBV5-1 TGCGCCAGCAGCTTGCAAGCGGGGTCCACAGATACGCAGTATTTT CASSLQAGSTDTQYF
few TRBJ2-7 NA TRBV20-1 TGCAGTGCTAGTAGGGGGTTCACCTACGAGCAGTACTTC CSASRGFTYEQYF
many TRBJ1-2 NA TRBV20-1 TGCAGTGCTAAGGACAGCGGCCATTATGGCTACACCTTC CSAKDSGHYGYTF
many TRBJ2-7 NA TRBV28 TGTGCCAGCCGAGCGTCCGGGCCTGTGGGGGAGCAGTACTTC CASRASGPVGEQYF
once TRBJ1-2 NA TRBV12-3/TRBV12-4 NA CASILGGGVQQDGYTF
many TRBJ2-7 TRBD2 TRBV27 TGTGCCAGCAGTGCACCGGGACTAGCGGACTACGAGCAGTACTTC CASSAPGLADYEQYF
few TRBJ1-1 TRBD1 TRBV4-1 TGCGCCAGCAGCCTAAGGCTGACAGGGATGAACACTGAAGCTTTCTTT CASSLRLTGMNTEAFF
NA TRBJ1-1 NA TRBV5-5 TGTGCCAGCAGCTTTTTTGAGGCCACTGAAGCTTTCTTT CASSFFEATEAFF
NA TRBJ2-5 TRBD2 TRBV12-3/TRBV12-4 TGTGCCACCGCGGGGGGGTCAGAGACCCAGTACTTC CATAGGSETQYF
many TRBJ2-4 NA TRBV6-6 TGTGCCAGCAGTTACCCGGGGGCCAAAAACATTCAGTACTTC CASSYPGAKNIQYF
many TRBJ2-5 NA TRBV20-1 TGCAGTGCTAGAAAAACGGGCGGGGAGACCCAGTACTTC CSARKTGGETQYF
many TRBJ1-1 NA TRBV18 TGTGCCAGCTCAGTAGTGGACACTGAAGCTTTCTTT CASSVVDTEAFF
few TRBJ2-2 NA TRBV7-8 TGTGCCAGCAGCTTACGGACGGGGACGAACACCGGGGAGCTGTTTTTT CASSLRTGTNTGELFF
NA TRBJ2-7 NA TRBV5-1 TGCGCCAGCAGCTTTACACAGGAATCCCCCTACGGGCAGTACTTC CASSFTQESPYGQYF
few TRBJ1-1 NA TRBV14 TGTGCCAGCAGCCCAAACCAGGCAGGCACTGAAGCTTTCTTT CASSPNQAGTEAFF
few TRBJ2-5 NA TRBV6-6 TGTGCCAGCAGTTACTCGAGTGACGGGGAGACCCAGTACTTC CASSYSSDGETQYF
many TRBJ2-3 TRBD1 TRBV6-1 TGTGCCAGCAGCACCTATGGACAGGGAGGTCACACAGATACGCAGTATTTT CASSTYGQGGHTDTQYF
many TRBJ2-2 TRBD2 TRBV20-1 TGCAGTGCCCGGGGACTAGCGCAGGGGCACGGGGAGCTGTTTTTT CSARGLAQGHGELFF
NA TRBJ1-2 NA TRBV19 TGTGCCAGTAGTACCCGGACGGTATATGGCTACACCTTC CASSTRTVYGYTF
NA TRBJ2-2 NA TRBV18 TGTGCCAGCTCAGCAGGGAACACCGGGGAGCTGTTTTTT CASSAGNTGELFF
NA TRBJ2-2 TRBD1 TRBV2 TGTGCCAGCAGTGGGATACAGGGGACCGGGGAGCTGTTTTTT CASSGIQGTGELFF
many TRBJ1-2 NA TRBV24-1 TGTGCCACCAGTGACCCCGGTAGTGGCTACACCTTC CATSDPGSGYTF